This note documents a single T cell receptor beta chain sequence. This record comes from a study of blood T cell repertoires in COVID-19. Background on the study: Samples representing acute and convalescent COVID-19 were sourced from the United States, Italy and Spain. PBMCs, B-cell-depleted T cells, or T cells provided the cDNA or gDNA that made up the material.

In the authors' methods: From reference gene primer amplification, estimates of nucleated cell counts were derived. Sequencing was performed with immunoSEQ multiplex PCR; in TCRdb, only in-frame clones are kept and a portion is missing. From that table come the V and J calls and clone size; the DNA was used to work out D and trimming. The repertoire holds under 150,000 clones, with about 80% as singletons. The ends lost 1 base at V and 3 bases at J; junction bases unmatched: 4. CDR3 length: 16 amino acids. Germline V gene sequence: CDR1 SGHVS, CDR2 FQNEAQ. Clinical history reported by participants formed the basis on which cohorts were assigned.

Specimen: PBMCs or T cells enriched from blood (not recorded which). This chain uses TRBV7-8 with TRBJ1-5, with 9 bases fitting TRBD1. The clonotype originates from a woman in her fifties or sixties who had recovered from COVID-19. The DNA for the CDR3 is TGTGCCAGCAGCTTAGGGACAGGGGTAGCCAATCAGCCCCAGCATTTT. It translates to CASSLGTGVANQPQHF.